Each of the 8 T cell receptor beta chains below was sequenced from the same sample in a study of cytomegalovirus exposure and HLA in healthy donors. The PCR made use of 60 Vbeta and 13 Jbeta primers. Here immunoSEQ multiplex PCR was the method, and the copy in TCRdb shows in-frame clones only, minus some. The sample lists 150,000 to 200,000 clones, 70% to 85% occurring once. Sequenced sample: PBMCs. The receptors shown here come from a human donor in good health.

V and J are TRBV11-3 and TRBJ2-3; no reliable D call. Germline lookup yields CDR1 SGHNT and CDR2 YENEEA. The length of the CDR3 is 14 residues. V dropped 1 base and J dropped 1 base, with 6 bases sitting between them. This CDR3 reads CASSLGAGTDTQYF. The CDR3 nucleotides are TGTGCCAGCAGCTTAGGGGCTGGCACAGATACGCAGTATTTT.

The gene calls are TRBV5-4 and TRBJ2-5; 10 nucleotides match TRBD1. The J call may be wrong; the DNA end is better matched by TRBJ2-7. Per germline, CDR1 SGHNT and CDR2 YYREEE (reference sequence). This CDR3 has 15 amino acids. The CDR3 coding sequence is TGTGCCAGCAGCGCCCAGACAGGGGGCGGCTACGAGCAGTACTTC. Translation gives CASSAQTGGGYEQYF.

The chain links TRBV11-3 to TRBJ2-3, with TRBD2 as a possible D gene (7 bases). Germline-derived CDR1 and CDR2 are SGHNT and YENEEA. Trimming cost V 3 bases and J 2 bases, with 12 bases left between them. The CDR3 is made up of 15 amino acids. CDR3 sequence reads: CASSFWGGTTDTQYF. Here the CDR3 DNA reads TGTGCCAGCAGCTTTTGGGGGGGCACCACAGATACGCAGTATTTT.

This clone appeared a single time. V and J are TRBV19 and TRBJ1-1; TRBD1 aligns across 8 bases. With V trimmed by 4 bases and J by 1 base, 20 bases remained unmatched. The CDR3 sequence is 20 residues long. Germline V gives CDR1 LNHDA, CDR2 SQIVND (reference sequence). Here the CDR3 reads CASSTKGQGPIVAQNTEAFF. Written as DNA, the CDR3 is TGTGCCAGTAGTACCAAAGGACAGGGCCCGATCGTCGCGCAGAACACTGAAGCTTTCTTT.

This chain's CDR3 is CAWSRLAGGKPQETQYF. The CDR3 region has the DNA TGTGCCTGGAGTCGACTAGCGGGGGGGAAACCGCAAGAGACCCAGTACTTC. The chain joins TRBV30 to TRBJ2-5, with 14 bases that match TRBD2. V lost 2 bases, J lost 2 bases, and 7 bases stayed unmatched. Germline CDR1 is GTSNPN and CDR2 is SVGIG (reference sequence). This CDR3 is 17 amino acids long.

CDR3 in amino acids: CASSPTRGGYGTQYF. DNA of the CDR3: TGTGCCAGCAGCCCCACCCGGGGGGGCTACGGGACCCAGTACTTC. The rearrangement joins TRBV7-2 to TRBJ2-5; 8 positions agree with TRBD2. V trimming: 5 bases; J trimming: 7 bases; junction bases outside the gene matches: 12. The CDR3 covers 15 residues. Germline-derived CDR1 and CDR2 are SGHTA and FQGNSA.

This clone was observed a few times. V is TRBV2 and J is TRBJ2-7, with 8 bases identical to TRBD2. Germline-derived CDR1 and CDR2 are SNHLY and FYNNEI. The CDR3 is 13 amino acids. Trimming took 7 bases from V and 5 from J; bases not matched to a gene: 7. CDR3 sequence reads: CASTRRGVDEQYF. In DNA, the CDR3 is TGTGCCAGCACACGGCGGGGGGTAGACGAGCAGTACTTC.

This clone occurred once. The rearrangement links TRBV7-3 to TRBJ2-5; 9 bases line up with TRBD1. Germline V CDR1 and CDR2: SGHTA, FQGTGA. The V segment lost 3 bases and the J segment 5 bases; nucleotides outside the gene matches: 7. This CDR3 has 15 residues. The CDR3 loop is CASSFGTGTLETQYF. DNA for the CDR3: TGTGCCAGCAGCTTCGGGACAGGGACGCTGGAGACCCAGTACTTC.